These 10 T cell receptor beta chains were sequenced from one sample in a study of shared clonotypes between healthy human individuals. Method: immunoSEQ multiplex PCR; TCRdb's copy keeps in-frame clones and lacks some. The data contain over a million clones, over 95% of them singletons. Material for sequencing was naive CD4+ T cells sorted from blood. The subset here: CD45RA+ positively selected. These receptors originate from a man aged 25-40 years in good health.

The rearrangement joins TRBV5-4 to TRBJ2-5; D gene uncertain. Germline V CDR1 and CDR2: SGHNT, YYREEE (reference sequence). The CDR3 has 14 residues. Trimming pared 0 bases from V and 2 bases from J, leaving 8 bases between. The chain's CDR3 is CASSLGLRQETQYF. CDR3 sequence (DNA): TGTGCCAGCAGCTTGGGCTTAAGACAAGAGACCCAGTACTTC.

The chain joins TRBV28 to TRBJ2-7, with D perhaps TRBD1 (8 bases). V was shortened by 3 bases and J by 4 bases, with 13 bases between the two germline ends. CDR3 length equals 14 residues. CDR1 and CDR2 from the germline V gene are MDHEN and SYDVKM. In DNA, the CDR3 is TGTGCCAGCAGTTTTACAGGGGGGGCATACGAGCAGTACTTC. Its protein is CASSFTGGAYEQYF.

This chain connects TRBV2 to TRBJ1-5; perhaps TRBD1 as D (5 bases). The germline CDR1 and CDR2 sequences are SNHLY and FYNNEI. The ends were cut back, 2 bases at V and 7 bases at J, with 15 bases in the middle. The CDR3 consists of 15 residues. The CDR3: CASSELVGGNQPQHF. CDR3 DNA sequence: TGTGCCAGCAGTGAACTAGTGGGGGGGAACCAGCCCCAGCATTTT.

The chain joins TRBV30 to TRBJ1-5; perhaps TRBD1 as D (6 bases). The CDR3 loop spans 16 amino acids. V lost 5 bases to trimming and J lost 0 bases, with 17 bases between them. The germline CDR1 and CDR2 sequences are GTSNPN and SVGIG (reference sequence). The CDR3 loop is CAWASGGGYSNQPQHF. CDR3 in DNA: TGTGCCTGGGCCAGCGGAGGGGGGTATAGCAATCAGCCCCAGCATTTT.

The chain links TRBV9 to TRBJ1-1; a weak D match, TRBD1 (5 bases). This CDR3 spans 15 amino acids. The germline gives CDR1 SGDLS, CDR2 YYNGEE. Between the trimmed V and J ends, which lost 2 bases and 4 bases, there was a span of 15 bases. The CDR3 reads CASSVAGFASTEAFF. The CDR3 DNA follows: TGTGCCAGCAGCGTGGCAGGGTTCGCCTCCACTGAAGCTTTCTTT.

The chain carries TRBV4-1 and TRBJ2-7; TRBD1 or TRBD2 may be the D gene (5 bases each). The CDR3 is 15 amino acids. Trimming pared 4 bases from V and 3 bases from J, leaving 16 bases between. CDR1 MGHRA and CDR2 YSYEKL come from the germline V gene. CDR3 bases: TGCGCCAGCAGCCCCCTGGCTGGGGGAAACTACGAGCAGTACTTC. Translated, it gives CASSPLAGGNYEQYF.

This clone was detected a few times. DNA for the CDR3: TGTGCCGCTTTAGAGGGGTCCGGGAAACATGGCTACACCTTC. It yields the protein CAALEGSGKHGYTF. V and J are TRBV7-3 and TRBJ1-2, with D possibly being TRBD1 (5 bases). CDR1 SGHTA and CDR2 FQGTGA come from the germline V gene. V gave up 11 bases and J gave up 6 bases, with 22 bases separating them. This CDR3 has 14 amino acids.

Remarks on this clone: Within the sample, other DNA sequences also encode this same CDR3. The V call is TRBV7-2, the J call TRBJ2-7; the D gene is possibly TRBD1 (5 bases). The CDR3 spans 12 residues. V lost 7 bases and J lost 2, with 9 bases in between. Germline CDR1 SGHTA, CDR2 FQGNSA. CDR3 amino acids: CASTIGAYEQYF. CDR3 in DNA: TGTGCCAGCACGATAGGGGCCTACGAGCAGTACTTC.

This clone has only one observation. The gene calls are TRBV29-1 and TRBJ2-7; no clear D gene. The CDR3 has 10 amino acids. V lost 5 bases to trimming and J lost 6 bases, with 8 bases between them. In germline, CDR1 is SQVTM, CDR2 ANQGSEA. CDR3 in amino acids: CSVFSGEQYF. The DNA for the CDR3 is TGCAGCGTTTTTTCGGGCGAGCAGTACTTC.

This chain uses TRBV10-2 with TRBJ2-7, with 7 bases identical to TRBD1. V was clipped by 3 bases and J by 2 bases; unmatched bases: 7. The germline V gene encodes CDR1 WSHSY and CDR2 SAAADI. The CDR3 sequence is 15 residues long. CDR3 coding DNA: TGCGCCAGCAGTGACATCTGGACAGGAACCTACGAGCAGTACTTC. Protein product: CASSDIWTGTYEQYF.